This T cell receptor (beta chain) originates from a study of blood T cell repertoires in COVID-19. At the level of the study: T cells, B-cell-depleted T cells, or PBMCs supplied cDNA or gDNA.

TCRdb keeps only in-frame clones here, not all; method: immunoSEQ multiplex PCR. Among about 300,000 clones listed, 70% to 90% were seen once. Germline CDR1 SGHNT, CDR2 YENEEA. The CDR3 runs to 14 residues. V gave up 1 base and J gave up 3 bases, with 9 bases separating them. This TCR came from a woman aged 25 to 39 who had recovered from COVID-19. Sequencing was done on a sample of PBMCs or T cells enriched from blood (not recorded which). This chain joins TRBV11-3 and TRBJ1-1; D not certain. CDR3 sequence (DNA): TGTGCCAGCAGCTTAGGGGAGGGTTACACTGAAGCTTTCTTT. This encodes CASSLGEGYTEAFF.